The 21 T cell receptor beta chains reported below all come from one sample, sequenced in a study of cytomegalovirus exposure and HLA in healthy donors. PCR used 60 Vbeta primers and 13 Jbeta primers. The data were produced by immunoSEQ multiplex PCR, yet TCRdb's version contains in-frame clones alone and is incomplete. This sample has about 140,000 clones, with 80% found just once. What was sequenced was PBMCs. All receptors come from a male donor in good health and CMV-seronegative.

The J gene is TRBJ1-6, the V gene TRBV7-6, with D uncertain. From germline, CDR1 is SGHVS and CDR2 FNYEAQ. There are 13 residues in the CDR3. The ends were cut back, 4 bases at V and 8 bases at J, with 9 bases in the middle. Here the CDR3 reads CASSSRLDSPLHF. The CDR3 coding sequence is TGTGCCAGCAGCTCCCGACTGGATTCACCCCTCCACTTT.

The V call is TRBV30, the J call TRBJ2-7; tentative D call: TRBD2 (5 bases). Trimming removed 0 bases from V and 7 bases from J, with 16 bases in between. CDR3 length equals 14 residues. CDR1 and CDR2 (germline): GTSNPN, SVGIG (reference sequence). In DNA, the CDR3 is TGTGCCTGGAGTGTACTTTTGGGGAGCGTAGAGCAGTACTTC. It is translated as CAWSVLLGSVEQYF.

The chain couples TRBV15 to TRBJ2-1, with D possibly TRBD1 on 5 matching bases. Between the trimmed V and J ends, which lost 5 bases and 0 bases, there was a span of 14 bases. CDR1 is LNHNV, CDR2 YYDKDF, per germline (reference sequence). The CDR3 has 16 residues. The CDR3 reads CATSQVGAGSYNEQFF. The CDR3 region has the DNA TGTGCCACCAGCCAAGTAGGGGCCGGCTCCTACAATGAGCAGTTCTTC.

The V gene is TRBV18, the J gene TRBJ2-7; 8 bases are shared with TRBD1. Germline V gives CDR1 KGHSH, CDR2 LQKENI. The V gene end was trimmed by 6 bases and the J gene end by 4 bases; junction bases not matched to a gene: 5. This CDR3 is 13 amino acids long. CDR3 bases: TGTGCCAGCTCGGGGACAGGAGGGTACGAGCAGTACTTC. It specifies CASSGTGGYEQYF. Together with reference TRBV18 and TRBJ2-7, the CDR3 gives the full variable domain: NAGVMQNPRHLVRRRGQEARLRCSPMKGHSHVYWYRQLPEEGLKFMVYLQKENIIDESGMPKERFSAEFPKEGPSILRIQQVVRGDSAAYFCASSGTGGYEQYFGPGTRLTVT.

This clone was seen a handful of times. The V call is TRBV10-3, the J call TRBJ2-3, with 10 bases that match TRBD1. This CDR3 is 16 amino acids long. Trimming at V came to 0 bases and at J to 2 bases, leaving 2 bases not matched to a gene. Germline V CDR1 and CDR2: ENHRY, SYGVKD. The CDR3 protein is CAISESGQGPTDTQYF. CDR3 DNA: TGTGCCATCAGTGAGTCGGGACAGGGGCCCACAGATACGCAGTATTTT.

This sequence joins TRBV4-3 and TRBJ1-1; D unclear. This CDR3 spans 16 amino acids. With 2 bases removed from V and 0 bases from J, the gap between germline ends came to 13 bases. CDR1 and CDR2 (germline): LGHNA, YSLEER. CDR3 sequence (DNA): TGCGCCAGCAGCCAACTGACGGGAACCATGAACACTGAAGCTTTCTTT. Amino acid sequence: CASSQLTGTMNTEAFF.

This chain joins TRBV2 and TRBJ2-5; D is perhaps TRBD1 (7 bases). The germline gives CDR1 SNHLY, CDR2 FYNNEI. The CDR3 has 13 amino acids. The ends were cut back, 8 bases at V and 2 bases at J, with 12 bases in the middle. The CDR3 sequence is CASGGTVQETQYF. The DNA of the CDR3 is TGTGCCAGCGGAGGGACAGTTCAAGAGACCCAGTACTTC.

This chain uses TRBV5-6 with TRBJ1-1; 8 nucleotides line up with TRBD1. The germline CDR1 and CDR2 sequences are SGHDT and YYEEEE. CDR3 size: 17 residues. With V trimmed by 4 bases and J by 0 bases, 11 bases remained unmatched. In DNA form, the CDR3 reads TGTGCCAGCAGCCGACGGACGGACAGGGTCATGAACACTGAAGCTTTCTTT. Its protein product is CASSRRTDRVMNTEAFF.

V usage is TRBV4-3 and J usage is TRBJ1-1, with TRBD1 identical over 7 bases. J gave up 0 bases and V 4 bases, and 5 bases lay outside the gene matches. CDR3 length: 15 residues. Per the germline V gene, CDR1 is LGHNA and CDR2 is YSLEER. The CDR3 loop reads CASSLSDRMNTEAFF. CDR3 coding DNA: TGCGCCAGCAGCCTCTCGGACAGGATGAACACTGAAGCTTTCTTT.

This chain joins TRBV7-6 and TRBJ2-3; D remains ambiguous. Trimming removed 1 base at V and 4 bases at J, with 12 bases between. The CDR3 spans 15 residues. Germline V CDR1 and CDR2: SGHVS, FNYEAQ. Here the CDR3 DNA reads TGTGCCAGCAGCTTAGGGGCACAAAGAGCAGATACGCAGTATTTT. Its translation: CASSLGAQRADTQYF.

Here the CDR3 reads CASSFYMVSDAKPQHF. The CDR3 DNA reads as TGTGCCAGCAGCTTCTATATGGTTAGCGATGCGAAGCCCCAGCATTTT. The chain links TRBV5-8 to TRBJ1-5; D gene ambiguous. Trimming left V 2 bases short and J 8 bases short, with 20 bases between. CDR3 length: 16 amino acids. Germline loops: CDR1 SGHTS, CDR2 YDEGEE.

V is TRBV19 and J is TRBJ1-1; 7 bases are a match to TRBD1. CDR1 LNHDA and CDR2 SQIVND come from the germline V gene (reference sequence). Trimming at V came to 5 bases and at J to 1 base, leaving 10 bases not matched to a gene. The CDR3 consists of 16 residues. CDR3 protein: CASSSSTGQRNTEAFF. CDR3 coding DNA: TGTGCCAGTAGTTCTTCCACGGGACAGAGGAACACTGAAGCTTTCTTT.

This clone appeared once. This chain uses TRBV29-1 with TRBJ1-2; tentative D call: TRBD1 (6 bases). The V gene's germline CDR1 is SQVTM and CDR2 ANQGSEA. This CDR3 comprises 13 residues. V lost 6 bases, J lost 5 bases, and 16 bases lay in between. This chain's CDR3 is CSVGPTGFYGYTF. The CDR3 region has the DNA TGCAGCGTCGGTCCTACAGGGTTTTATGGCTACACCTTC.

V is TRBV6-5 and J is TRBJ1-4; D gene ambiguous. The length of the CDR3 is 13 residues. V was cut by 6 bases and J by 5 bases, with 10 bases left in between. The germline gives CDR1 MNHEY, CDR2 SVGAGI. The CDR3 DNA reads TGTGCCAGCAGCCCCGACTGGAATGAAAAACTGTTTTTT. Protein: CASSPDWNEKLFF.

The V gene is TRBV28, the J gene TRBJ1-2; unclear D gene. The CDR3 is 12 amino acids. V was trimmed by 3 bases and J by 2 bases, leaving 4 bases between them. The germline V gene has CDR1 MDHEN and CDR2 SYDVKM. The CDR3 is CASSFRNYGYTF. CDR3 sequence (DNA): TGTGCCAGCAGTTTCCGGAACTATGGCTACACCTTC.

This clone has a handful of counts. The gene calls are TRBV28 and TRBJ1-4; 7 bases are shared with TRBD1. Germline trimming cut 4 bases from V and 8 bases from J; bases unmatched to any gene: 7. The CDR3 runs to 14 residues. The V gene's germline CDR1 is MDHEN and CDR2 SYDVKM. The CDR3 sequence: CASSSTGVGEKLFF. Here the CDR3 DNA reads TGTGCCAGCAGTTCCACAGGGGTTGGGGAAAAACTGTTTTTT.

The chain uses TRBV4-1 and TRBJ2-3; 7 bases are a match to TRBD1. After removal of 4 bases from V and 4 bases from J, the junction contained 5 bases not matched to a gene. The CDR3 contains 14 residues. Per germline, CDR1 MGHRA and CDR2 YSYEKL. CDR3 in DNA: TGCGCCAGCAGCCCACGACAGGGAGCAGATACGCAGTATTTT. Translated, it gives CASSPRQGADTQYF.

Here the CDR3 reads CASSGAQGAPLIGNQPQHF. The CDR3 coding sequence is TGTGCCAGCAGTGGGGCACAGGGGGCCCCACTTATTGGCAATCAGCCCCAGCATTTT. The V call is TRBV2, the J call TRBJ1-5; 9 bases map to TRBD1. The V and J ends lost 4 bases and 2 bases, in that order; junction bases with no gene match: 15. The length of the CDR3 is 19 residues. CDR1 SNHLY and CDR2 FYNNEI come from the germline V gene.

The rearrangement links TRBV6-6 to TRBJ2-5; 9 bases map to TRBD1. This CDR3 spans 13 amino acids. Per the germline V gene, CDR1 is MNHNY and CDR2 is SVGAGI (reference sequence). Trimming removed 6 bases from V and 10 bases from J; junction bases left unmatched: 9. This CDR3 reads CASRDRGGMVQYF. The DNA of the CDR3 is TGTGCCAGCAGGGACAGGGGTGGGATGGTCCAGTACTTC.

CDR3 region: CASSGGQGRYEQYF. The CDR3 DNA is TGTGCCAGCAGCGGCGGCCAGGGTAGGTACGAGCAGTACTTC. The chain is built from TRBV9 and TRBJ2-7; maybe TRBD1 (5 bases). Germline CDR1 reads SGDLS; CDR2 reads YYNGEE. Deletions cut 3 bases from V and 4 bases from J, with 14 bases between. The CDR3 loop spans 14 amino acids.

Points on this clone: One end of the junction does not line up with germline, which may come from a read error. J is TRBJ2-5 and V is TRBV7-7, with a possible D match to TRBD2 (6 bases). The CDR3 runs 13 residues. CDR1 is SSHAT, CDR2 FNYEAQ, per germline (reference sequence). The CDR3, as DNA: TGTGCTAGCAGCTTTTCTGTCTCGGAGGGCCAGTACTTC. Protein sequence: CASSFSVSEGQYF. Together with reference TRBV7-7 and TRBJ2-5, the CDR3 gives the full variable domain: GAGVSQSPRYKVTKRGQDVTLRCDPISSHATLYWYQQALGQGPEFLTYFNYEAQPDKSGLPSDRFSAERPEGSISTLTIQRTEQRDSAMYRCASSFSVSEGQYFGPGTRLLVL.